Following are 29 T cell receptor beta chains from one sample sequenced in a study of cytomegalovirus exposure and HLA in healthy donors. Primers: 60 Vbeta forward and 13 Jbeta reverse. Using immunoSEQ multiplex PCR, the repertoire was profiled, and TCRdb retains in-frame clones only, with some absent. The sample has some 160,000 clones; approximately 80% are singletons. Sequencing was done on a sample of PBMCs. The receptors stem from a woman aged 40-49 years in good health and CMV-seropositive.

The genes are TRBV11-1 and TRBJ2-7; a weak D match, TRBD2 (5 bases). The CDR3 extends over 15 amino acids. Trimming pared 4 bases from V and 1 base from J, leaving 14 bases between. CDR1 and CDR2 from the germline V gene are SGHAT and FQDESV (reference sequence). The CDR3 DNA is TGTGCCAGCAGCTATGGTCGGGGAAATTCCTACGAGCAGTACTTC. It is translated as CASSYGRGNSYEQYF.

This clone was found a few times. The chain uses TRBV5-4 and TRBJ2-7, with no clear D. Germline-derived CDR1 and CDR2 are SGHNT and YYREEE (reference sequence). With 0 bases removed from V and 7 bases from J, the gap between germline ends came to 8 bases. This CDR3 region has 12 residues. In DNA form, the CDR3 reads TGTGCCAGCAGCTTGGACGTCGGGGAGCAGTACTTC. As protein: CASSLDVGEQYF.

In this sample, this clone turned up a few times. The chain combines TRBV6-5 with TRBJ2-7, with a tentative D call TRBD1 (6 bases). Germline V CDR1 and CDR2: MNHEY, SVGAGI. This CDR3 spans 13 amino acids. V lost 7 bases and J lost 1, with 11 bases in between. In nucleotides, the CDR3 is TGTGCCAGCAACGACAGGAGATCCTACGAGCAGTACTTC. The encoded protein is CASNDRRSYEQYF.

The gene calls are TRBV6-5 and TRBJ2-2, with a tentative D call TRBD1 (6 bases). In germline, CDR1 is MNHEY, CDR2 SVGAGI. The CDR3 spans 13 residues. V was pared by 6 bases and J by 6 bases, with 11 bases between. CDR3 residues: CASSTQGPGELFF. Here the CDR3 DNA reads TGTGCCAGCAGCACACAGGGTCCCGGGGAGCTGTTTTTT.

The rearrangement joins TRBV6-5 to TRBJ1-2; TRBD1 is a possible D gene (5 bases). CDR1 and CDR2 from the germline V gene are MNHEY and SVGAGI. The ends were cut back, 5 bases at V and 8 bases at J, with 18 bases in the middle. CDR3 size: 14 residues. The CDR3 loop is CASSRGGEISGYTF. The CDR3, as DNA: TGTGCCAGCAGTCGGGGGGGGGAAATCAGCGGCTACACCTTC.

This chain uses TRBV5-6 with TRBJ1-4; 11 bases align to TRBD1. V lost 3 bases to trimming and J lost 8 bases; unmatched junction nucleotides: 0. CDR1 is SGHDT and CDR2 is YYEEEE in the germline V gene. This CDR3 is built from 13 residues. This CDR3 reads CASSWDRGEKLFF. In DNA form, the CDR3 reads TGTGCCAGCAGCTGGGACAGGGGGGAAAAACTGTTTTTT.

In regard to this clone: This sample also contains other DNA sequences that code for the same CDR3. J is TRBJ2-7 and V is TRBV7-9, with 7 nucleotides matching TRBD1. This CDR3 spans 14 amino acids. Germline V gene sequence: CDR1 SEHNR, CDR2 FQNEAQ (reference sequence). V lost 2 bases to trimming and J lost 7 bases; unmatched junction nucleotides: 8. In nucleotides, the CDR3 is TGTGCCAGCAGCTTAAGGGGGCAGGGCGGAGAGCAGTACTTC. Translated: CASSLRGQGGEQYF.

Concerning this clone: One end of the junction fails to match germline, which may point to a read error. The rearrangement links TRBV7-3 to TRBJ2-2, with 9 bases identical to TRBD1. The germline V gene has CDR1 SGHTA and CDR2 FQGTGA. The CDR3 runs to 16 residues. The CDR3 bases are TGTTCCAGCAGCCCCCAACGGACAGGGGTCACCGGGGAGCTGTTTTTT. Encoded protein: CSSSPQRTGVTGELFF. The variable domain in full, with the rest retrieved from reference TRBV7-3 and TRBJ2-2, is GAGVSQTPSNKVTEKGKYVELRCDPISGHTALYWYRQSLGQGPEFLIYFQGTGAADDSGLPNDRFFAVRPEGSVSTLKIQRTERGDSAVYLCSSSPQRTGVTGELFFGEGSRLTVL.

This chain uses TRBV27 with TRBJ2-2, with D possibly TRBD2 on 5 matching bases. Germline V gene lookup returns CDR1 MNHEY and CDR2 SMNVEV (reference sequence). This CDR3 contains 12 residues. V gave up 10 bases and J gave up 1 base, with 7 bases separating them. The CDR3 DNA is TGTGCCACCCGGGGGAACACCGGGGAGCTGTTTTTT. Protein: CATRGNTGELFF.

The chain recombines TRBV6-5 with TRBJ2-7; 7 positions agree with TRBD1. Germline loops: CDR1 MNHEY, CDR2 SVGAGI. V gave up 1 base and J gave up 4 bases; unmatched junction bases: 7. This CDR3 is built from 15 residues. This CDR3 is CASSYFRGYEYEQYF. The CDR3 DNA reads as TGTGCCAGCAGTTACTTCAGGGGGTACGAGTACGAGCAGTACTTC.

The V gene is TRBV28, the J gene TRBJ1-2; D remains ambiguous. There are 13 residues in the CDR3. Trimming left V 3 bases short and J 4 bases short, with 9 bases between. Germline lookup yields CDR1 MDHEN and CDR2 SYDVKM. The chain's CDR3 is CASSFMEVYGYTF. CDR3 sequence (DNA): TGTGCCAGCAGTTTCATGGAGGTCTATGGCTACACCTTC.

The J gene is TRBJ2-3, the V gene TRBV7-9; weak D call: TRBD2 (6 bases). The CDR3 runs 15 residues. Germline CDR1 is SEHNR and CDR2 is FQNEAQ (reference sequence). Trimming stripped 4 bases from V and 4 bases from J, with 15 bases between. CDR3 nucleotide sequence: TGTGCCAGCAGCTCCTCCGGGACTCTTCCAGATACGCAGTATTTT. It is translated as CASSSSGTLPDTQYF.

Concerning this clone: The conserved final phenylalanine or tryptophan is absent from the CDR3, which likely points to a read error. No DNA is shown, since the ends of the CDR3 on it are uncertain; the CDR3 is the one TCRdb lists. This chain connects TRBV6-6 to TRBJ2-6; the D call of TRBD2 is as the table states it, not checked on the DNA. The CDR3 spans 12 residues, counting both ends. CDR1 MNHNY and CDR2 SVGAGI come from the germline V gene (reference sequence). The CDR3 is CASSSTPGTSLG.

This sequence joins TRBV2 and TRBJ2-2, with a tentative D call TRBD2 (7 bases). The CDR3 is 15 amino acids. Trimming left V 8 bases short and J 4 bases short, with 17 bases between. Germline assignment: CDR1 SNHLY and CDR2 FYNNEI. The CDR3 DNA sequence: TGTGCCAGCGAGGGGGGAGGGACTTTCACCGGGGAGCTGTTTTTT. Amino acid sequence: CASEGGGTFTGELFF.

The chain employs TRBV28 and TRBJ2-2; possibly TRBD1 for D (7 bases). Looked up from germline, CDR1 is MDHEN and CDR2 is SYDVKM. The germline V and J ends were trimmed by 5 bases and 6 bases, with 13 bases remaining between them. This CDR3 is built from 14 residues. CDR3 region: CASSPPRGAGELFF. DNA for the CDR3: TGTGCCAGCAGTCCGCCCAGGGGGGCCGGGGAGCTGTTTTTT.

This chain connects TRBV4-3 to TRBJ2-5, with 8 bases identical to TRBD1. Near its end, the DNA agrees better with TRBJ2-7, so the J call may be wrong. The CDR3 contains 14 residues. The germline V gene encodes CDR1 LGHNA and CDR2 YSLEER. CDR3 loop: CASSQGQGNYEQYF. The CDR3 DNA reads TGCGCCAGCAGCCAAGGACAGGGGAATTACGAGCAGTACTTC.

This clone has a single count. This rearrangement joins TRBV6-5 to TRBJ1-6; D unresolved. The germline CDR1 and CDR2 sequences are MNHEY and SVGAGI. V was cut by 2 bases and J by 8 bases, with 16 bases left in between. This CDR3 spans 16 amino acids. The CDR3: CASSYPRGDGYSPLHF. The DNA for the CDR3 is TGTGCCAGCAGTTACCCGCGGGGTGACGGCTATTCACCCCTCCACTTT.

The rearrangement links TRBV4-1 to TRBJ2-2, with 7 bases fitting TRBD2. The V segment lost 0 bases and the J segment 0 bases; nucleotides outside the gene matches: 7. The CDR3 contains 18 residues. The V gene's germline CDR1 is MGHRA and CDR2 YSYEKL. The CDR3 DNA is TGCGCCAGCAGCCAAGATTCCGCGGGGGTGGCGAACACCGGGGAGCTGTTTTTT. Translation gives CASSQDSAGVANTGELFF.

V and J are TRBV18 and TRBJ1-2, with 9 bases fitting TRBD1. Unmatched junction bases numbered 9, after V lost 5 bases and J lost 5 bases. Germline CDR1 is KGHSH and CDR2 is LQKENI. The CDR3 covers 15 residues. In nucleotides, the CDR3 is TGTGCCAGCTCAACACAACAGGGGGCTGGTTATGGCTACACCTTC. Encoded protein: CASSTQQGAGYGYTF.

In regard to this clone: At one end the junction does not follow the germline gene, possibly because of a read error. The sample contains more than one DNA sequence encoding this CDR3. The CDR3 DNA is TGTGCCATCAGTGGCGGGGGCTCGACTGAGGCTTTCTTT. Translation gives CAISGGGSTEAFF. V usage is TRBV10-3 and J usage is TRBJ1-1, with a possible D match to TRBD1 (6 bases). This CDR3 has 13 amino acids. From germline, CDR1 is ENHRY and CDR2 SYGVKD.

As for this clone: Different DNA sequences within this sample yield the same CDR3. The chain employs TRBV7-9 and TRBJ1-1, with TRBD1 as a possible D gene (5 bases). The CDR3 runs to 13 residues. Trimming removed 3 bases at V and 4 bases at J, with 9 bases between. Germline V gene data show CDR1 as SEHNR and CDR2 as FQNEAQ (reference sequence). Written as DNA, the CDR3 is TGTGCCAGCAGCTTGGGGGGAGGCACTGAAGCTTTCTTT. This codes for CASSLGGGTEAFF.

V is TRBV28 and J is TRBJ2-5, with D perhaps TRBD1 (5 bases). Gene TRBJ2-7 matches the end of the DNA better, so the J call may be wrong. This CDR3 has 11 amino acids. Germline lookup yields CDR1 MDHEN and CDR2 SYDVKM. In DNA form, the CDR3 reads TGTGCCGCCCAGGGCCGATACGAGCAGTACTTC. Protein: CAAQGRYEQYF.

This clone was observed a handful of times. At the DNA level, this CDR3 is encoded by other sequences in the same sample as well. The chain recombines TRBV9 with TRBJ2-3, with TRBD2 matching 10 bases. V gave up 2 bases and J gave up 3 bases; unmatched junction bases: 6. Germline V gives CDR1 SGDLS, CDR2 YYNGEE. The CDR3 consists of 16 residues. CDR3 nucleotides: TGTGCCAGCAGCGTTGGAACTAGCGGGGTTACAGATACGCAGTATTTT. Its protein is CASSVGTSGVTDTQYF.

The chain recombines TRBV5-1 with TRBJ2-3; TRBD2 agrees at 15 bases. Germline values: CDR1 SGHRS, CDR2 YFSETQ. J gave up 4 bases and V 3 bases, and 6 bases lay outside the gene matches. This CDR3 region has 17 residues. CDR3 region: CASSSGTSGGTADTQYF. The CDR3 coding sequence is TGCGCCAGCAGCTCCGGGACTAGCGGGGGGACCGCAGATACGCAGTATTTT.

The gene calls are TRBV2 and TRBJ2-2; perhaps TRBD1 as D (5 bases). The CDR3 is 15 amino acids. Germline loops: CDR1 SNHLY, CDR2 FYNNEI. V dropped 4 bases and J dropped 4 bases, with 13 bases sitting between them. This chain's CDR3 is CASSVQAVGTGELFF. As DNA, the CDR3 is TGTGCCAGCAGTGTACAGGCCGTAGGCACCGGGGAGCTGTTTTTT.

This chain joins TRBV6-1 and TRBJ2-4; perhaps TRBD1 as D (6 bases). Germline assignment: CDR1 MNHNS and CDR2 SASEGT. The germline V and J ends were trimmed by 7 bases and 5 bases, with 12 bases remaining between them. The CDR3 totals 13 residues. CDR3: CASTRRTENIQYF. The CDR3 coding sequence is TGTGCCAGCACCCGCCGGACAGAAAACATTCAGTACTTC.

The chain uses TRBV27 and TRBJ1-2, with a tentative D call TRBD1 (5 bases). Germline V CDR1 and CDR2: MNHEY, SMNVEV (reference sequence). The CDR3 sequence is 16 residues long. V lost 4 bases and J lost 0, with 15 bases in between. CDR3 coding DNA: TGTGCCAGCAGTTCCTCCTTCGGGGGAGCTAACTATGGCTACACCTTC. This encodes CASSSSFGGANYGYTF.

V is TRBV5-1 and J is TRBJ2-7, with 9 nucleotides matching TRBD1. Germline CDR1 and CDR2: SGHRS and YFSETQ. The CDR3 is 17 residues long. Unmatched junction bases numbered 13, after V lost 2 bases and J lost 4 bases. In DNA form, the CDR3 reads TGCGCCAGCAGCTTTGTACCCTCCGGGACAGGGAATTACGAGCAGTACTTC. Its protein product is CASSFVPSGTGNYEQYF.

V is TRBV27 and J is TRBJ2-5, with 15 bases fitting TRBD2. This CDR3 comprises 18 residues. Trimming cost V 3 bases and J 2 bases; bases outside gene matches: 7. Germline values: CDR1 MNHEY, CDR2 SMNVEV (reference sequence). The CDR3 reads CASSLRWTSGREQETQYF. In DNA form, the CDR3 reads TGTGCCAGCAGTTTGAGGTGGACTAGCGGGAGGGAACAAGAGACCCAGTACTTC.